This TCR beta chain was recorded in a study of cytomegalovirus exposure and HLA in healthy donors. About the study: Among the approximately 400 genotyped donors, 81% were placed in the Caucasian-associated ancestry cluster.

The primer mix had 60 Vbeta and 13 Jbeta primers. Some clones are missing from TCRdb's copy, which holds only in-frame ones; the method was immunoSEQ multiplex PCR. The sample shows 90,000 to 120,000 clones, 76% of them seen only once. Comment on this clone: Its antigen is unknown.

From germline, CDR1 is SGDLS and CDR2 YYNGEE. Trimming removed 3 bases from V and 1 base from J; junction bases left unmatched: 4. The CDR3 is made up of 15 amino acids. General study findings and limits: Using the classifier, cytomegalovirus status was reportedly diagnosed with high specificity and sensitivity. According to the study, 160 or so TCR beta chains were cytomegalovirus-associated. The dataset shows that most TCR sequences were rare, while some public TCRs occurred in many donors.

The rearrangement joins TRBV9 to TRBJ1-1, with 9 bases lining up with TRBD1. Sequenced input: PBMCs. This sequence was found in a man aged 18 to 29 in good health and CMV-seronegative. This CDR3 reads CASSGRDRENTEAFF. CDR3 in DNA: TGTGCCAGCAGCGGGCGGGACAGGGAGAACACTGAAGCTTTCTTT. Filled out from reference TRBV9 and TRBJ1-1, the complete variable domain reads DSGVTQTPKHLITATGQRVTLRCSPRSGDLSVYWYQQSLDQGLQFLIQYYNGEERAKGNILERFSAQQFPDLHSELNLSSLELGDSALYFCASSGRDRENTEAFFGQGTRLTVV.